These 14 T cell receptor beta chains share one sample of origin, sequenced in a study of shared clonotypes between healthy human individuals. Method: immunoSEQ multiplex PCR; TCRdb's copy keeps in-frame clones and lacks some. Counted here are roughly 2 million clones, about 95% occurring once; the ten biggest clones make up more than 0.95%. Positive CCR7 selection of CD45RO-negative cells yielded the naive CD8 cells, and terminally differentiated effector memory CD45RA+ cells were excluded. Sequences were obtained from naive CD8+ T cells sorted from blood. These TCRs come from a man between 18 and 29 years old in good health.

The V call is TRBV7-9, the J call TRBJ2-5; 7 positions match TRBD2. With V trimmed by 5 bases and J by 2 bases, 8 bases remained unmatched. This CDR3 has 15 residues. CDR1 is SEHNR and CDR2 is FQNEAQ in the germline V gene (reference sequence). The CDR3: CASSPREGEQETQYF. As DNA, the CDR3 is TGTGCCAGCAGCCCTAGGGAGGGAGAACAAGAGACCCAGTACTTC.

The chain joins TRBV6-4 to TRBJ2-3; D is perhaps TRBD1 (6 bases). The CDR3 runs to 15 residues. CDR1 and CDR2 from the germline V gene are MRHNA and SNTAGT. Trimming left V 8 bases short and J 6 bases short, with 21 bases between. CDR3 nucleotide sequence: TGTGCCAGCCCACCCCCAGGGGCACGCCAGGATACGCAGTATTTT. This gives the protein CASPPPGARQDTQYF.

The chain employs TRBV27 and TRBJ2-7, with D maybe TRBD1 (6 bases). V lost 7 bases and J 4 bases, leaving 14 bases between the germline ends. The germline V gene has CDR1 MNHEY and CDR2 SMNVEV (reference sequence). The CDR3 runs to 13 residues. CDR3 DNA sequence: TGTGCCAGCATGGGGCTAGGGGGATACGAGCAGTACTTC. As protein: CASMGLGGYEQYF.

The CDR3 here is CAISETAHYGYTF. In DNA, the CDR3 is TGTGCCATCAGTGAAACAGCTCACTATGGCTACACCTTC. This chain connects TRBV10-3 to TRBJ1-2, with D hard to call. Trimming stripped 3 bases from V and 3 bases from J, with 8 bases between. CDR3 length: 13 residues. Germline V gene lookup returns CDR1 ENHRY and CDR2 SYGVKD.

This chain joins TRBV6-1 and TRBJ2-5; a possible D gene is TRBD1 (5 bases). Germline values: CDR1 MNHNS, CDR2 SASEGT. V lost 3 bases and J lost 5, with 16 bases in between. The CDR3 totals 15 residues. CDR3 coding DNA: TGTGCCAGCAGTGATTCTGCAGGGTTGGGCGAGACCCAGTACTTC. This codes for CASSDSAGLGETQYF.

To note about this clone: The sample has other DNA sequences that encode this CDR3 too. The chain recombines TRBV27 with TRBJ2-3, with D possibly TRBD2 on 5 matching bases. V was clipped by 4 bases and J by 6 bases, with 8 bases between them. CDR3 length equals 12 residues. Germline CDR1 is MNHEY and CDR2 is SMNVEV (reference sequence). The CDR3 spells CASSYRGDTQYF. The CDR3 DNA follows: TGTGCCAGCAGTTACCGCGGGGATACGCAGTATTTT.

The table lists this clone with a count of one. The rearrangement links TRBV21-1 to TRBJ2-2; no DNA check was done on the table's D call, TRBD2. TRBV21-1 is designated a pseudogene. The CDR3 consists of 15 residues. CDR3 nucleotide sequence: TGTGCCAGCATCCAGACTAGCGTTGGCACCGGGGAGCTGTTTTTT. This translates into CASIQTSVGTGELFF.

The gene calls are TRBV5-6 and TRBJ2-7; D remains unclear. V lost 2 bases and J lost 0, with 12 bases in between. The CDR3 is made up of 15 amino acids. The germline V gene encodes CDR1 SGHDT and CDR2 YYEEEE. CDR3 residues: CASSFASGSSYEQYF. CDR3 DNA sequence: TGTGCCAGCAGCTTTGCGTCAGGCAGCTCCTACGAGCAGTACTTC. Looking up the rest from reference TRBV5-6 and TRBJ2-7 gives the full variable domain: DAGVTQSPTHLIKTRGQQVTLRCSPKSGHDTVSWYQQALGQGPQFIFQYYEEEERQRGNFPDRFSGHQFPNYSSELNVNALLLGDSALYLCASSFASGSSYEQYFGPGTRLTVT.

This rearrangement joins TRBV27 to TRBJ2-2, with D perhaps matching TRBD1 (6 bases). The CDR3 has 17 amino acids. V lost 1 base and J lost 0, with 12 bases in between. CDR1 and CDR2 (germline): MNHEY, SMNVEV (reference sequence). The DNA for the CDR3 is TGTGCCAGCAGTTTATACCTGACAGGTTCGAACACCGGGGAGCTGTTTTTT. This sequence encodes CASSLYLTGSNTGELFF.

Regarding this clone: This sample also contains other DNA sequences that code for the same CDR3. The chain couples TRBV30 to TRBJ1-1; D uncertain. V gave up 0 bases and J gave up 6 bases, with 8 bases separating them. This CDR3 is built from 12 residues. Germline V CDR1 and CDR2: GTSNPN, SVGIG (reference sequence). CDR3 sequence: CAWSVPGAEAFF. The CDR3 DNA reads TGTGCCTGGAGTGTCCCCGGGGCTGAAGCTTTCTTT.

CDR3 nucleotide sequence: TGCGCCAGCAGCGTAAGACAGGGCCAAGAGACCCAGTACTTC. It yields the protein CASSVRQGQETQYF. This chain links TRBV4-1 with TRBJ2-5; the match to TRBD1 covers 7 bases. Germline V gene sequence: CDR1 MGHRA, CDR2 YSYEKL. This CDR3 region has 14 residues. V lost 5 bases to trimming and J lost 1 base; unmatched junction nucleotides: 4.

The chain combines TRBV5-4 with TRBJ2-5; maybe TRBD1 (5 bases). V lost 0 bases to trimming and J lost 1 base, with 16 bases between them. CDR1 is SGHNT, CDR2 YYREEE, per germline (reference sequence). The length of the CDR3 is 17 residues. CDR3 DNA: TGTGCCAGCAGCTTGGCCTTGTCAGGGTTCAGCCAAGAGACCCAGTACTTC. It codes for CASSLALSGFSQETQYF. Full variable domain (rest looked up from reference TRBV5-4 and TRBJ2-5): ETGVTQSPTHLIKTRGQQVTLRCSSQSGHNTVSWYQQALGQGPQFIFQYYREEENGRGNFPPRFSGLQFPNYSSELNVNALELDDSALYLCASSLALSGFSQETQYFGPGTRLLVL.

In its sample, this clone was seen once. One junction end disagrees with the germline gene, perhaps due to a read error. This chain connects TRBV7-7 to TRBJ2-7, with 7 bases identical to TRBD1. Germline lookup yields CDR1 SSHAT and CDR2 FNYEAQ (reference sequence). The CDR3 covers 13 residues. DNA of the CDR3: TGTGCTAGCAGCATGGGACAGTCCTACGAGCAGTACTTC. Translated, it gives CASSMGQSYEQYF.

The chain couples TRBV2 to TRBJ2-5; 11 nucleotides line up with TRBD2. The V gene's germline CDR1 is SNHLY and CDR2 FYNNEI. The V segment lost 3 bases and the J segment 5 bases; nucleotides outside the gene matches: 11. This CDR3 comprises 17 residues. The CDR3: CASSDGATSGIGETQYF. CDR3 nucleotide sequence: TGTGCCAGCAGTGATGGGGCGACTAGCGGGATTGGGGAGACCCAGTACTTC. The complete variable domain, with remaining parts taken from reference TRBV2 and TRBJ2-5, reads EPEVTQTPSHQVTQMGQEVILRCVPISNHLYFYWYRQILGQKVEFLVSFYNNEISEKSEIFDDQFSVERPDGSNFTLKIRSTKLEDSAMYFCASSDGATSGIGETQYFGPGTRLLVL.